This TCR beta chain was captured by sequencing in a study of T cells after somatic rescue of genetic block. TCRdb's copy holds only in-frame clones and misses some; the assay was immunoSEQ multiplex PCR. Of about 12,000 clones in the sample, approximately 74% are singletons; the top ten hold roughly 12%. The CDR3 has 15 residues. Trimming took 0 bases from V and 7 from J, leaving 10 bases between them. CDR1 is MNHNY, CDR2 SVGAGI, per germline (reference sequence). Sequenced sample: peripheral blood mononuclear cells (PBMCs). The chain has TRBV6-6 and TRBJ1-6; D gene ambiguous. This TCR was sampled from a boy aged 5-17 years. In nucleotides, the CDR3 is TGTGCCAGCAGTTACTCTCTTCGTGGGAATTCACCCCTCCACTTT. Encoded protein: CASSYSLRGNSPLHF.